These T cell receptor beta chains were read from a single sample in a study of control samples from healthy donors and cancer patients. TCRdb's table, derived via immunoSEQ multiplex PCR, lists solely in-frame clones and lacks some. The sample consists of about 51,000 clones, 89% of them appearing once. The specimen was PBMCs. The source of these receptors is a man aged 35 to 55 with colorectal cancer. Both conserved end residues are part of each CDR3. The D gene is left open where the match is weak. Expanded clones are given a class, and other clones once, few, many or no size at all.

>TRBJ2-3|TRBV24-1|TRBD2|.
TGTGCCACCAGTGAATCGGGACTAGTAGGAGATACGCAGTATTTT
CATSESGLVGDTQYF
>TRBJ1-2|TRBV5-1|.|.
TGCGCCAGCAGCTCCGGGACGGGAAACTATGGCTACACCTTC
CASSSGTGNYGYTF
>TRBJ2-7|TRBV19|.|.
TGTGCCAGTAGTATAGCGGGGCCCTACGAGCAGTACTTC
CASSIAGPYEQYF
>TRBJ2-1|TRBV29-1|TRBD2|.
TGCAGCGTTGGGCCCCACCAACTAGCGTATTCTTACAATGAGCAGTTCTTC
CSVGPHQLAYSYNEQFF
>TRBJ1-5|TRBV19|.|.
TGTGCCAGTAGTCCCCAGGACGGGGGTATTCAGCCCCAGCATTTT
CASSPQDGGIQPQHF
>TRBJ1-1|TRBV18|.|.
TGTGCCAGCTCACCAGCGAGCCGTGAAGCTTTCTTT
CASSPASREAFF
>TRBJ2-1|TRBV27|TRBD2|.
TGTGCCAGCAGTTTAAGAGCGGGAGCGGGCAATGAGCAGTTCTTC
CASSLRAGAGNEQFF
>TRBJ2-2|TRBV6-6|TRBD2|.
TGTGCCAGCGGCCCCGGGGGGGCGAGCACCGGGGAGCTGTTTTTT
CASGPGGASTGELFF
>TRBJ2-1|TRBV7-9|TRBD2|.
TGTGCCAGCAGGGGGACTAGCGGGACGAGCTCCTACAATGAGCAGTTCTTC
CASRGTSGTSSYNEQFF
>TRBJ2-1|TRBV12-3/TRBV12-4|.|.
TGTGCCAGCAGTCTCATAGATGAGCAGTTCTTC
CASSLIDEQFF
>TRBJ2-1|TRBV27|.|.
TGTGCCAGCAGTTTATTGGGCGCCAATGAGCAGTTCTTC
CASSLLGANEQFF
>TRBJ2-3|TRBV2|TRBD1|.
TGTGCCAGCAGACCGAGGACAGGGAGCACAGATACGCAGTATTTT
CASRPRTGSTDTQYF
>TRBJ2-7|TRBV18|.|.
TGTGCCAGCTCAGCCCCCTACGAGCAGTACTTC
CASSAPYEQYF
>TRBJ1-4|TRBV24-1|.|.
TGTGCCACCAGTGACTCCAATAATGAAAAACTGTTTTTT
CATSDSNNEKLFF
>TRBJ1-1|TRBV28|.|.
TGTGCCAGCAGCACAGGGAGGGGGACTGAAGCTTTCTTT
CASSTGRGTEAFF
>TRBJ1-1|TRBV7-2|TRBD1|.
TGTGCCAGCAGCAACCGAGGGGGCGCAGGGACTGAAGCTTTCTTT
CASSNRGGAGTEAFF
>TRBJ2-7|TRBV19|TRBD1|.
TGTGCCAGTAGTCCCGGGACAGTCTACGAGCAGTACTTC
CASSPGTVYEQYF
>TRBJ2-7|TRBV28|.|.
TGTGCCAGCAGTTTTACCGCCCGCGAGCAGTACTTC
CASSFTAREQYF
>TRBJ2-7|TRBV3-1/TRBV3-2|.|.
TGTGCCAGCAGCCAAGACAAAGGCTACCACGAGCAGTACTTC
CASSQDKGYHEQYF
>TRBJ1-2|TRBV30|.|.
TGTGCCTGGAGTACAGACAGACCGGGGGGCTACACCTTC
CAWSTDRPGGYTF
>TRBJ2-1|TRBV5-6|.|.
TGTGCCAGCTATTTGGGCTCCTACAATGAGCAGTTCTTC
CASYLGSYNEQFF
>TRBJ2-1|TRBV29-1|TRBD2|few
TGCAGCGTCTGGGGCGGGAGTGGTGGCAATGAGCAGTTCTTC
CSVWGGSGGNEQFF
>TRBJ1-5|TRBV4-1|.|.
TGCGCCAGCAGCCAAGATAGGTATCAGCCCCAGCATTTT
CASSQDRYQPQHF
>TRBJ2-2|TRBV7-8|.|.
TGTGCCAGCAGCCGCAGGGCCGGGTCGAACACCGGGGAGCTGTTTTTT
CASSRRAGSNTGELFF
>TRBJ2-1|TRBV9|TRBD1|.
TGTGCCAGCAGCGCACACCAGGGGGCGGGCCGGACCAATGAGCAGTTCTTC
CASSAHQGAGRTNEQFF
>TRBJ1-1|TRBV5-1|.|.
TGCGCCAGCAGCTTGGAAGGGAGGGCTTTCTTT
CASSLEGRAFF
>TRBJ1-3|TRBV11-2|.|.
TGTGCCAGCAGCGCTAACGGGGGAGGAAACACCATATATTTT
CASSANGGGNTIYF
>TRBJ2-7|TRBV15|TRBD2|.
TGTGCCACCAGCAGAGGTACTAGCGGAACCTACGAGCAGTACTTC
CATSRGTSGTYEQYF
>TRBJ1-3|TRBV21-1|.|.
TGTGCCAGCAGCCCCCGGGACACAGACTCTGGAAACACCATATATTTT
CASSPRDTDSGNTIYF
>TRBJ1-1|TRBV5-6|.|once
TGTGCCAGCAGCTTGGGTTTTCCCGCTGAAGCTTTCTTT
CASSLGFPAEAFF
>TRBJ2-3|TRBV5-1|TRBD2|.
TGCGCCAGCAGCGGGACTAGCGGTGGACCCGTCACAGATACGCAGTATTTT
CASSGTSGGPVTDTQYF
>TRBJ2-3|TRBV5-1|.|.
TGCGCCAGCAGCTTGGATCAGTTCACAGATACGCAGTATTTT
CASSLDQFTDTQYF
>TRBJ1-5|TRBV7-2|.|.
TGTGCCAGCAGCTTCAGAGGAAGAAACAATCAGCCCCAGCATTTT
CASSFRGRNNQPQHF
>TRBJ1-6|TRBV27|.|.
TGTGCCAGCAGTTTATCGGGATTGATATACAGGGAAGGGTCACCCCTCCACTTT
CASSLSGLIYREGSPLHF
>TRBJ1-1|TRBV6-1|TRBD1|.
TGTGCCAGCAGTCACAGGGACAGGAACACTGAAGCTTTCTTT
CASSHRDRNTEAFF
>TRBJ1-1|TRBV20-1|.|.
TGCAGTGCTGCCGGGAGCACTGAAGCTTTCTTT
CSAAGSTEAFF
>TRBJ2-7|TRBV10-2|.|.
TGCGCCAGCTACGACAGGACCGACTCCTACGAGCAGTACTTC
CASYDRTDSYEQYF
>TRBJ2-7|TRBV3-1/TRBV3-2|.|.
TGTGCCAGCAGCCTCCGGGACGGTTACGAGCAGTACTTC
CASSLRDGYEQYF
>TRBJ2-1|TRBV7-2|TRBD1|once
TGTGCCAGCAGCGCGACAGGGGGCACCTACAATGAGCAGTTCTTC
CASSATGGTYNEQFF
>TRBJ2-1|TRBV7-9|.|.
TGTGCCAGCAGCATATCCCTAGCCATCGGTGAGCAGTTCTTC
CASSISLAIGEQFF
>TRBJ2-1|TRBV28|.|.
TGTGCCAGCAGTCTCCGGACTTTATCCCCCAATGAGCAGTTCTTC
CASSLRTLSPNEQFF